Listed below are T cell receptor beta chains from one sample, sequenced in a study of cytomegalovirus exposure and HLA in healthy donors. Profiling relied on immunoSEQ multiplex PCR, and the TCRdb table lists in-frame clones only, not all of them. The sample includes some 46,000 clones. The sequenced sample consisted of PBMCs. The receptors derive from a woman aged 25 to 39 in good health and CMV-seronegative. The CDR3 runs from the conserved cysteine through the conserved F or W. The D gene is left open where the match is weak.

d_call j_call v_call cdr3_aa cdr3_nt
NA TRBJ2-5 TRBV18 CASSRELGQETQYF TGTGCCAGCTCACGGGAGCTGGGGCAAGAGACCCAGTACTTC
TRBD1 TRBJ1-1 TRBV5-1 CASSRGTGETEAFF TGCGCCAGCAGCCGGGGGACAGGTGAAACTGAAGCTTTCTTT
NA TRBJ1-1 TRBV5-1 CASCGQLNTEAFF TGCGCCAGCTGCGGACAACTAAACACTGAAGCTTTCTTT
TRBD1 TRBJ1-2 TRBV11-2 CASSSTGNYGYTF TGTGCCAGCAGCTCGACAGGGAACTATGGCTACACCTTC
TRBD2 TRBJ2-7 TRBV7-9 CASTLAGGRYEQYF TGTGCCAGCACCTTAGCGGGAGGGCGCTACGAGCAGTACTTC
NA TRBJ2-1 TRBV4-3 CASSQDILIGEQFF TGCGCCAGCAGCCAAGATATCCTAATTGGTGAGCAGTTCTTC
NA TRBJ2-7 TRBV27 CASSLSERYSEPYEQYF TGTGCCAGCAGTTTATCGGAGCGTTATAGCGAGCCCTACGAGCAGTACTTC
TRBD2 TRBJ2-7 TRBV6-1 CASSEVQTSGRYEQYF TGTGCCAGCAGTGAAGTACAAACTAGCGGGAGGTACGAGCAGTACTTC
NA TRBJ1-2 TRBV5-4 CASSFTANYGYTF TGTGCCAGCAGTTTCACAGCTAACTATGGCTACACCTTC
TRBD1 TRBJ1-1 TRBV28 CASSFQLYHRGRAFF TGTGCCAGCAGTTTTCAACTGTACCACAGGGGACGCGCTTTCTTT
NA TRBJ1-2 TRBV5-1 CASSLGQQFYGYTF TGCGCCAGCAGCTTGGGACAGCAATTCTATGGCTACACCTTC
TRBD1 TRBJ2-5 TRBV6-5 CASSGTGTETQYF TGTGCCAGCAGTGGGACAGGGACGGAGACCCAGTACTTC
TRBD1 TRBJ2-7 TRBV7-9 CASSYTGGHSYEQYF TGTGCCAGCAGCTATACAGGGGGACATTCCTACGAGCAGTACTTC
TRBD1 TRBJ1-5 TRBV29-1 CSVMTGDQPQHF TGCAGCGTCATGACAGGGGATCAGCCCCAGCATTTT
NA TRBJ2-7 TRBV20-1 CSATREYEQYF TGCAGTGCCACCCGCGAGTACGAGCAGTACTTC
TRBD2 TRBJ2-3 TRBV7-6 CASSSRLAGGPDTQYF TGTGCCAGCAGCTCTCGACTAGCGGGAGGGCCGGATACGCAGTATTTT
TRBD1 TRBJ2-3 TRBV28 CASRKTGGMRDKQYF TGTGCCAGCAGAAAGACAGGGGGTATGAGAGATAAGCAGTATTTT
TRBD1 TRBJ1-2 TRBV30 CAGNRGHWYGYTF TGTGCCGGTAACAGGGGGCATTGGTATGGCTACACCTTC
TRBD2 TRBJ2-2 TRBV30 CAWSVRGGITGELFF TGTGCCTGGAGTGTACGGGGGGGGATCACCGGGGAGCTGTTTTTT
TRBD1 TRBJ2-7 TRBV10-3 CAVGKDRDRNEQYF TGTGCCGTCGGAAAGGACAGGGACCGTAACGAGCAGTACTTC
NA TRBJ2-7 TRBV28 CASSLGRVYEQYF TGTGCCAGCAGTTTAGGCAGGGTCTACGAGCAGTACTTC
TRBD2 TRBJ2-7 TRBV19 CASSSSSGSYEQYF TGTGCCAGTAGTTCCTCTAGCGGGAGCTACGAGCAGTACTTC
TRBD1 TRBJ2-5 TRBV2 CASKTGGTVTQYF TGTGCCAGCAAAACAGGGGGGACTGTGACCCAGTACTTC
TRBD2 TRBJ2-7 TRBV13 CASSVGRKTSGIYEQYF TGTGCCAGCAGCGTAGGACGGAAGACTAGCGGAATCTACGAGCAGTACTTC
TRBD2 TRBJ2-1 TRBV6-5 CASSYSTSGFYNEQFF TGTGCCAGCAGTTACTCGACTAGCGGTTTTTACAATGAGCAGTTCTTC
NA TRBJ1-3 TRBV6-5 CASSTSGTGNTIYF TGTGCCAGCAGTACAAGCGGGACTGGAAACACCATATATTTT
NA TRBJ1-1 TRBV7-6 CASSLRYGGTEAFF TGTGCCAGCAGCTTAAGGTACGGGGGCACTGAAGCTTTCTTT
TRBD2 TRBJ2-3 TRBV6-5 CASISLAGGTDTQYF TGTGCCAGTATATCACTAGCGGGAGGCACAGATACGCAGTATTTT
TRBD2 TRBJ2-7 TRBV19 CASSRGGGGEGYEQYF TGTGCCAGTAGTCGGGGGGGAGGCGGTGAAGGGTACGAGCAGTACTTC